This T cell receptor beta chain is drawn from a study of blood T cell repertoires in COVID-19. Study-wide background: The analysed material was cDNA or gDNA that came from T cells, B-cell-depleted T cells, or PBMCs.

Per the original data handling: Cell counts per sample came from amplifying reference gene primers. Here immunoSEQ multiplex PCR was the method, and the copy in TCRdb shows in-frame clones only, minus some. V, J and clone size are those of that table, while D and trimming were read from the DNA. This table holds 150,000 or so clones, around 88% found once. Germline loops: CDR1 LNHDA, CDR2 SQIVND (reference sequence). The V segment lost 5 bases and the J segment 4 bases; nucleotides outside the gene matches: 17. This CDR3 has 20 residues. This chain uses TRBV19 with TRBJ2-5, with 15 bases fitting TRBD2. This TCR was recovered from a human donor in a cohort sampled during active COVID-19. Sample: peripheral blood. For the CDR3, the DNA is TGTGCCAGTAGTGCACCACTCGGACTAGCGGGGGGGCTCGTCGGAGAGACCCAGTACTTC. Its protein is CASSAPLGLAGGLVGETQYF.